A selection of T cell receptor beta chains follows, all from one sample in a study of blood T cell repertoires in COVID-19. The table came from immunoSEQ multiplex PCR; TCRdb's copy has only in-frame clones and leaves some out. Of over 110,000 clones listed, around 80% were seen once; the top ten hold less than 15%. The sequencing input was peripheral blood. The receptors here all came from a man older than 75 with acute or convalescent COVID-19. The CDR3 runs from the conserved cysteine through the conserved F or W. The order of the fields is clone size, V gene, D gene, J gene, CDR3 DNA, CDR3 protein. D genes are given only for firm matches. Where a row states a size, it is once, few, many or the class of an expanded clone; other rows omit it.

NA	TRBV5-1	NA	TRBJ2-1	TGCGCCAGCAGCCGCGGGTCTAACCTTTACGATGAGCAGTTCTTC	CASSRGSNLYDEQFF
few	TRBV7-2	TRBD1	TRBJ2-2	TGTGCCAGCAGCTTACGGACAGGGTACGGGGAGCTGTTTTTT	CASSLRTGYGELFF
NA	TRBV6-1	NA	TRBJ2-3	TGTGCCAGCAGTGAGGACACACCTAGCACAGATACGCAGTATTTT	CASSEDTPSTDTQYF
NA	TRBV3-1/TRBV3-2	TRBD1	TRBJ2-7	TGTGCCAGCAGCCTAGGACAGGGTCACGAGCAGTACTTC	CASSLGQGHEQYF
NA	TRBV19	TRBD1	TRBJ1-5	TGTGCCAGTAGTGGGGACAGAGGGGGAAGCTATCAGCCCCAGCATTTT	CASSGDRGGSYQPQHF
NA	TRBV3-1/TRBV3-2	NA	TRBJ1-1	TGTGCCAGCAGCCAAGCGAGGGACACTGAAGCTTTCTTT	CASSQARDTEAFF
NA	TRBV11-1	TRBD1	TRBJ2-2	TGTGCCAGCAGCCCCAGGGGACAGAGGGACACCGGGGAGCTGTTTTTT	CASSPRGQRDTGELFF
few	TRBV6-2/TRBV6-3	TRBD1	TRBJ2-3	TGTGCCAGCAGTCCCGGGACAGGAAGCACAGATACGCAGTATTTT	CASSPGTGSTDTQYF
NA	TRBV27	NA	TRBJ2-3	TGTGCCAGCAGTTTATCTATGGCAGGGGAGTATTTT	CASSLSMAGEYF
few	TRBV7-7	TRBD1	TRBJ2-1	TGTGCTAGCAGCTCTGGGACAGGGAGCAACAATGAGCAGTTCTTC	CASSSGTGSNNEQFF
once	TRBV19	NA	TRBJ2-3	TGTGCCAGTAGTATCCTCCGGGGGACGAAAAACACAGATACGCAGTATTTT	CASSILRGTKNTDTQYF
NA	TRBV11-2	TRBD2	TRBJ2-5	TGTGCCAGCAGCTTAGCCTTCTCGGGAGGGTGGGAGACCCAGTACTTC	CASSLAFSGGWETQYF
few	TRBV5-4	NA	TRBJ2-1	TGTGCCAGCAGCACTTTAGGGGGTTGGGGGAATGAGCAGTTCTTC	CASSTLGGWGNEQFF
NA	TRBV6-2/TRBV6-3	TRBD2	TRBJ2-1	TGTGCCAGCAGTTACTCAAGACTAGCGGAAAATGAGCAGTTCTTC	CASSYSRLAENEQFF
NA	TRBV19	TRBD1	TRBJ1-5	TGTGCCAGTAGTAATAATCCAGGGGGGAATCAGCCCCAGCATTTT	CASSNNPGGNQPQHF
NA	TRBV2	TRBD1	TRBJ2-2	TGTGCCAGCAGTCCGGGACAGGGATACACCGGGGAGCTGTTTTTT	CASSPGQGYTGELFF
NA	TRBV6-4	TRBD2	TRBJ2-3	TGTGCCAGCAGCCGTTCTAGCGGGGGCACAGATACGCAGTATTTT	CASSRSSGGTDTQYF
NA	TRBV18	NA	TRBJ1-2	TGTGCCAGCTCACCAGAGGCGGTATATGGCTACACCTTC	CASSPEAVYGYTF
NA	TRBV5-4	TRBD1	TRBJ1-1	TGTGCCAGCAGCAGGGACAGGGGAACTGAAGCTTTCTTT	CASSRDRGTEAFF
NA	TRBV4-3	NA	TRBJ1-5	TGCGCCAGCAGCCCCTGGGGGGGGATTCAGCCCCAGCATTTT	CASSPWGGIQPQHF
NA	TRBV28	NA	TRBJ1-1	TGTGCCAGCAGTTTACTGAGGGTGGGGGAAGCTTTCTTT	CASSLLRVGEAFF
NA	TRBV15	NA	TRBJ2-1	TGTGCCACCAGCAGAGGGGGTCCCGGGGGCTACAATGAGCAGTTCTTC	CATSRGGPGGYNEQFF
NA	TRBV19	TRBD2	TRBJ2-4	TGTGCCAGTAGTTTTAGCGGGGGAGACGGGGACATTCAGTACTTC	CASSFSGGDGDIQYF
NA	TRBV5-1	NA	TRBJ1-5	TGCGCCAGCAGCCCGGACAGTGATCAGCCCCAGCATTTT	CASSPDSDQPQHF
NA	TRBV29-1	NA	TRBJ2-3	TGCAGCGTTAACCCCGGGTCGGCAGATACGCAGTATTTT	CSVNPGSADTQYF
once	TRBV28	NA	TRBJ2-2	TGTGCCAGCAGTTTCCCGAACAGGGCCGGGGAGCTGTTTTTT	CASSFPNRAGELFF
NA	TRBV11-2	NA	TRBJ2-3	TGTGCCAGCAGCTTCCAGGGGCGGACAGATACGCAGTATTTT	CASSFQGRTDTQYF